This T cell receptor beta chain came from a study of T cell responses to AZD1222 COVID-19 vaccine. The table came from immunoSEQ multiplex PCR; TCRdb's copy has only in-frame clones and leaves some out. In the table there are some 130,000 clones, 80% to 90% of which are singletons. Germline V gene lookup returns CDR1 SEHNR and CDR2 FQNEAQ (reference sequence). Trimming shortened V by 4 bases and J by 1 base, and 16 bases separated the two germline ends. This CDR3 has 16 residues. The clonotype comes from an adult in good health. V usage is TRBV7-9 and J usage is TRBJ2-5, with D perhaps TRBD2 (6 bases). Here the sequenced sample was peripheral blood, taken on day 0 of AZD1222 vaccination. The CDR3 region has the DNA TGTGCCAGCAGCTCTGGACTTGGAGGGGCCCAAGAGACCCAGTACTTC. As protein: CASSSGLGGAQETQYF.